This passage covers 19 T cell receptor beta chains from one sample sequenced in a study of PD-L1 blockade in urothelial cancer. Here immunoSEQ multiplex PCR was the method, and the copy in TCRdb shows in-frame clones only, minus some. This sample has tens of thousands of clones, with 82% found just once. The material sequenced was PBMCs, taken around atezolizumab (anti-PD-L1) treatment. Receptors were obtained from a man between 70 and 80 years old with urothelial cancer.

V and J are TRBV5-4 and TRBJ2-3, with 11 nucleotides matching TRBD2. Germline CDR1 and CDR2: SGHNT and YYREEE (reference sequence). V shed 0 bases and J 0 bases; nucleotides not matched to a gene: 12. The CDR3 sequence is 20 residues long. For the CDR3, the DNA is TGTGCCAGCAGCTTGGGCTTGACTAGCGGGATAAGTACTAGCACAGATACGCAGTATTTT. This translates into CASSLGLTSGISTSTDTQYF.

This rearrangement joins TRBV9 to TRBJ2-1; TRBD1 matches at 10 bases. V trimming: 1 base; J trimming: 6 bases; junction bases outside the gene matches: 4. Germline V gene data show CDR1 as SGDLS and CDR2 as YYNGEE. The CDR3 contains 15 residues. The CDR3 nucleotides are TGTGCCAGCAGCGTAAAGACAGGGGGCATCAATGAGCAGTTCTTC. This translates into CASSVKTGGINEQFF.

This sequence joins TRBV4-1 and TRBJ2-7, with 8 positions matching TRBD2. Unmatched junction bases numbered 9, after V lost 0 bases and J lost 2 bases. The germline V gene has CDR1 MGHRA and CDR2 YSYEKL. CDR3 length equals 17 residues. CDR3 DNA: TGCGCCAGCAGCCAAGATCGGACTAGCTCGGCCCCCTACGAGCAGTACTTC. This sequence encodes CASSQDRTSSAPYEQYF.

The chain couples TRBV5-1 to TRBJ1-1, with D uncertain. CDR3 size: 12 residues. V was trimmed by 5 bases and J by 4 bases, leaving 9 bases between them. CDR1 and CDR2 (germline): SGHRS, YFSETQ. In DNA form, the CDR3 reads TGCGCCAGCAGGGAGTTGGGCACTGAAGCTTTCTTT. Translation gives CASRELGTEAFF.

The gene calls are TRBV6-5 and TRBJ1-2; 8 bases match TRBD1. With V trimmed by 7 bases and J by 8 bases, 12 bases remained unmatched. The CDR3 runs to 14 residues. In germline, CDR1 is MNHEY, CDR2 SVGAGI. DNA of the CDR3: TGTGCCAGCACCCTTTACAGGGGGTTGGACGGCTACACCTTC. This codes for CASTLYRGLDGYTF.

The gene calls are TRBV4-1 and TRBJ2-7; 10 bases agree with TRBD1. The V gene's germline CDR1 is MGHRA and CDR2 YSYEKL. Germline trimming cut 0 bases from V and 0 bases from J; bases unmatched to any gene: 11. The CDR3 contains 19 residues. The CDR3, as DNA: TGCGCCAGCAGCCAAGATGGACAGGGGGACCATAGGGGCTCCTACGAGCAGTACTTC. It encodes CASSQDGQGDHRGSYEQYF.

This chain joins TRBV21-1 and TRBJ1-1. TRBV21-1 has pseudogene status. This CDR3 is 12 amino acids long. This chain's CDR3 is CASSKRVAEAFF. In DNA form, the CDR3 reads TGTGCCAGCAGCAAACGCGTTGCTGAAGCTTTCTTT.

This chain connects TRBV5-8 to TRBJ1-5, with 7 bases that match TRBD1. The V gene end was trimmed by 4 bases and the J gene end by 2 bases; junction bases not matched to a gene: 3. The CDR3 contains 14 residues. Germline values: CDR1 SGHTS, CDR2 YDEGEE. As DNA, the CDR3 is TGTGCCAGCAGCCCAGGACAGGGCAATCAGCCCCAGCATTTT. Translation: CASSPGQGNQPQHF. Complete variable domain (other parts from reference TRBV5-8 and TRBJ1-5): EAGVTQSPTHLIKTRGQQATLRCSPISGHTSVYWYQQALGLGLQFLLWYDEGEERNRGNFPPRFSGRQFPNYSSELNVNALELEDSALYLCASSPGQGNQPQHFGDGTRLSIL.

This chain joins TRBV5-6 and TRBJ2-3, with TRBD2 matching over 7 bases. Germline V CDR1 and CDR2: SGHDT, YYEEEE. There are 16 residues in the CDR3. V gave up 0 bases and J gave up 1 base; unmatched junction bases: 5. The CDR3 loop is CASSLGGGWGTDTQYF. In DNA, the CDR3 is TGTGCCAGCAGCTTGGGGGGGGGTTGGGGCACAGATACGCAGTATTTT.

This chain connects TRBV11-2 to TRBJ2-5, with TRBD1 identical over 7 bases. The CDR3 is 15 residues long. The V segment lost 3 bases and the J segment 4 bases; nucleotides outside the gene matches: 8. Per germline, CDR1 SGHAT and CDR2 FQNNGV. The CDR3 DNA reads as TGTGCCAGCAGCTTGACAGGGATTCTATCAGAGACCCAGTACTTC. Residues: CASSLTGILSETQYF.

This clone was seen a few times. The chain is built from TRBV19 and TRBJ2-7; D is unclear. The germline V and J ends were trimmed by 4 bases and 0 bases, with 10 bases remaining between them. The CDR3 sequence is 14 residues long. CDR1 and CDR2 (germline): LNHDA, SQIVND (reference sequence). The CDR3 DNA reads TGTGCCAGTAGTACATCCGCTAACTCCTACGAGCAGTACTTC. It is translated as CASSTSANSYEQYF.

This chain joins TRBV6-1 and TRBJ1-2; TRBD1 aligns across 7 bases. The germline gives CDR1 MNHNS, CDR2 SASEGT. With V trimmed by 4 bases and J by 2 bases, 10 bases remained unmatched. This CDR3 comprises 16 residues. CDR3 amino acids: CASSVPRQGMNYGYTF. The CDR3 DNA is TGTGCCAGCAGTGTTCCTAGACAGGGAATGAACTATGGCTACACCTTC.

CDR3 bases: TGTGCCACCAGCGCGGTCATCAGGGTTGGCAATTCACCCCTCCACTTT. Amino acid sequence: CATSAVIRVGNSPLHF. This chain joins TRBV15 and TRBJ1-6; possibly TRBD1 for D (5 bases). There are 16 residues in the CDR3. Trimming took off 5 bases at V and 7 bases at J, with 18 bases between the two ends. Germline loops: CDR1 LNHNV, CDR2 YYDKDF (reference sequence).

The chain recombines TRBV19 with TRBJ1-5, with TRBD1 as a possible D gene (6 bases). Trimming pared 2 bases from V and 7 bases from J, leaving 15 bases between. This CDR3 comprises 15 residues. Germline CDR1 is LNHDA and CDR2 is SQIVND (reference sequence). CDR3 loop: CASSIPQGTGQPQHF. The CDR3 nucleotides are TGTGCCAGTAGTATACCACAGGGTACGGGGCAGCCCCAGCATTTT.

CDR3 protein: CASSVAQGAETQYF. The CDR3 DNA is TGTGCCAGCAGCGTAGCACAGGGGGCAGAGACCCAGTACTTC. The chain employs TRBV9 and TRBJ2-5, with 9 bases matching TRBD1. The CDR3 has 14 amino acids. V dropped 0 bases and J dropped 4; count of bases not matched to a gene: 1. Germline loops: CDR1 SGDLS, CDR2 YYNGEE.

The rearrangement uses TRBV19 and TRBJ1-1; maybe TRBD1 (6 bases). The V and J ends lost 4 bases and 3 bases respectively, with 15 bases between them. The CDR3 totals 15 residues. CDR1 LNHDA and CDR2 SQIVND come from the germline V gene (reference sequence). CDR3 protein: CASSTSGTIDTEAFF. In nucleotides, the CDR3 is TGTGCCAGTAGTACCTCCGGGACAATAGACACTGAAGCTTTCTTT.

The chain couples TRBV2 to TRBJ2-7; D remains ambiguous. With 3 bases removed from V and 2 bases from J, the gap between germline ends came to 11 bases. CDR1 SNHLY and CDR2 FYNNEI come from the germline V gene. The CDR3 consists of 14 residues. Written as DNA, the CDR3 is TGTGCCAGCAGTGAGGGCCCGGCCACCTACGAGCAGTACTTC. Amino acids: CASSEGPATYEQYF. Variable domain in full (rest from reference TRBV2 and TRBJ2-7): EPEVTQTPSHQVTQMGQEVILRCVPISNHLYFYWYRQILGQKVEFLVSFYNNEISEKSEIFDDQFSVERPDGSNFTLKIRSTKLEDSAMYFCASSEGPATYEQYFGPGTRLTVT.

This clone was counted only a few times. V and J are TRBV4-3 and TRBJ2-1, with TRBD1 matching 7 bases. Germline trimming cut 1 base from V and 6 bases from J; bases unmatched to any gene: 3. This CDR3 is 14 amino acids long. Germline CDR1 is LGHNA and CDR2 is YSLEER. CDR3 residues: CASSQVQGRNEQFF. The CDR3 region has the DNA TGCGCCAGCAGCCAAGTACAGGGGCGCAATGAGCAGTTCTTC.

The CDR3, as DNA: TGTGCCAGCACGGGTAGCGGGAGTGGGACAGATACGCAGTATTTT. Its protein product is CASTGSGSGTDTQYF. V and J are TRBV28 and TRBJ2-3, with 9 nucleotides matching TRBD2. The CDR3 sequence is 15 residues long. V lost 7 bases and J lost 3; bases outside the gene matches: 8. CDR1 MDHEN and CDR2 SYDVKM come from the germline V gene.